This T cell receptor beta chain was captured by sequencing in a study of blood T cells in healthy people across ages. Primers used in a second PCR of about 6 to 12 cycles were a sample-barcoded 5' primer and a J-beta primer mix. Tagging of each cDNA molecule was performed by a template-switch adaptor with 12 random nucleotides. Each CDR3 protein gets one entry after TCRdb re-called the 5' RACE reads with MiXCR. The profile shows around 580,000 distinct CDR3 sequences, more than 45% of them singletons. For every donor, a draw yielded approximately 9.9 milliliters of peripheral blood. Trimming took off 3 bases at V and 0 bases at J, with 9 bases between the two ends. The CDR3 is 15 amino acids. Germline V gene lookup returns CDR1 DFQATT and CDR2 SNEGSKA (reference sequence).

This sequence was found in a man older than 75 in good health. The V and J genes are TRBV20-1 and TRBJ1-6; D is unclear. The specimen was blood. This CDR3 is CSASVSSSYNSPLHF. For the CDR3, the DNA is TGCAGTGCTAGCGTCAGTAGCTCCTATAATTCACCCCTCCACTTT.